This T cell receptor beta chain was captured in a study of T cell changes during pregnancy in multiple sclerosis. This clone has just one count. The assay was immunoSEQ multiplex PCR, and TCRdb's table has in-frame clones only and misses some. The repertoire has under 75,000 clones, under 95% of them found once; the top ten carry approximately 1.3%. The V and J ends lost 4 bases and 0 bases respectively, with 12 bases between them. The CDR3 is 15 residues long. Germline CDR1 and CDR2: SGHTA and FQGNSA. This receptor was taken from a female donor in good health, enrolled as a control in a pregnancy study. The sample consisted of peripheral blood, taken in the third trimester of pregnancy. This sequence joins TRBV7-2 and TRBJ1-1; D unclear. CDR3 sequence: CASSSTETMNTEAFF. The CDR3 DNA follows: TGTGCCAGCAGCTCCACAGAGACTATGAACACTGAAGCTTTCTTT.